Listed here are 31 T cell receptor beta chains from one sample, sequenced in a study of T cell changes during pregnancy in multiple sclerosis. Assay used: immunoSEQ multiplex PCR; TCRdb lists only in-frame clones, some missing. The sample carries tens of thousands of clones, 90% to 95% recorded once. Sequenced here: CD4+ T cells from peripheral blood mononuclear cells, sampled in the third trimester of pregnancy. The receptor set was obtained from a female donor in good health, enrolled as a control in a pregnancy study.

V gene TRBV7-9 combines with J gene TRBJ2-5; TRBD1 aligns across 8 bases. Germline CDR1 reads SEHNR; CDR2 reads FQNEAQ (reference sequence). V was clipped by 1 base and J by 1 base; unmatched bases: 2. The CDR3 covers 15 residues. DNA for the CDR3: TGTGCCAGCAGCTTAGAGGGGACAGGCCAAGAGACCCAGTACTTC. It specifies CASSLEGTGQETQYF.

The rearrangement uses TRBV19 and TRBJ1-2, with 9 bases fitting TRBD1. This CDR3 is built from 13 residues. With 9 bases clipped from V and 5 bases from J, the junction kept 7 bases outside the gene matches. CDR1 is LNHDA, CDR2 SQIVND, per germline (reference sequence). The CDR3 is CASSGGQGYGYTF. Written as DNA, the CDR3 is TGTGCCAGCTCGGGGGGACAGGGATATGGCTACACCTTC.

V gene TRBV4-1 combines with J gene TRBJ1-4, with 9 bases aligning to TRBD1. Germline assignment: CDR1 MGHRA and CDR2 YSYEKL. CDR3 length: 17 residues. V dropped 7 bases and J dropped 1; count of bases not matched to a gene: 10. Here the CDR3 reads CASTSITGGITNEKLFF. In DNA, the CDR3 is TGCGCCAGCACGTCTATAACAGGGGGCATAACTAATGAAAAACTGTTTTTT.

In nucleotides, the CDR3 is TGCGCCAGCAGCCAAGATGCGGGCTCTGGGGCCAACGTCCTGACTTTC. It yields the protein CASSQDAGSGANVLTF. The genes are TRBV4-3 and TRBJ2-6, with D perhaps matching TRBD2 (5 bases). The CDR3 length is 16 residues. CDR1 LGHNA and CDR2 YSLEER come from the germline V gene. Trimming cost V 0 bases and J 0 bases, with 6 bases left between them.

The count of this clone is one. The rearrangement uses TRBV9 and TRBJ1-1; weak D call: TRBD1 (6 bases). V was cut by 5 bases and J by 2 bases, with 19 bases left in between. This CDR3 has 16 residues. The germline V gene has CDR1 SGDLS and CDR2 YYNGEE. The CDR3 sequence: CASSEALRTANTEAFF. The CDR3 DNA sequence: TGTGCCAGCAGTGAAGCTTTGCGGACAGCCAACACTGAAGCTTTCTTT.

V and J are TRBV5-4 and TRBJ2-7; TRBD2 agrees at 11 bases. The V gene end was trimmed by 4 bases and the J gene end by 7 bases; junction bases not matched to a gene: 7. The CDR3 is made up of 14 amino acids. Germline V gives CDR1 SGHNT, CDR2 YYREEE (reference sequence). In DNA, the CDR3 is TGTGCCAGCAGCCCGACTAGCGGGGCAAGGGAGCAGTACTTC. The encoded protein is CASSPTSGAREQYF.

The chain links TRBV19 to TRBJ1-2; perhaps TRBD1 as D (5 bases). From germline, CDR1 is LNHDA and CDR2 SQIVND (reference sequence). The CDR3 has 12 amino acids. Between the trimmed V and J ends, which lost 7 bases and 8 bases, there was a span of 14 bases. The CDR3 loop is CASTTARRGYTF. The CDR3 bases are TGTGCCAGTACGACAGCGAGAAGGGGCTACACCTTC.

In this sample, this clone turned up once. The chain joins TRBV21-1 to TRBJ2-5; TRBD1, the table's D call, was not compared with the DNA. TRBV21-1 is a recognized pseudogene. There are 13 residues in the CDR3. CDR3 region: CAVKDSRRETQYF. CDR3 nucleotide sequence: TGTGCCGTTAAGGACAGTCGGAGAGAGACCCAGTACTTC.

By proportion, this clone is medium-sized. The chain recombines TRBV5-4 with TRBJ1-2; tentative D call: TRBD1 (6 bases). The CDR3 is 15 residues long. Germline CDR1 SGHNT, CDR2 YYREEE (reference sequence). V lost 3 bases, J lost 4 bases, and 16 bases lay in between. The DNA for the CDR3 is TGTGCCAGCAGCTATCCGGGACAAGCCATCTATGGCTACACCTTC. This encodes CASSYPGQAIYGYTF.

Regarding this clone: At one boundary the junction diverges from the germline segment, which might be a read error. This sequence joins TRBV2 and TRBJ1-1; D might be TRBD1 (6 bases). The CDR3 loop spans 13 amino acids. Germline V gives CDR1 SNHLY, CDR2 FYNNEI. The CDR3 bases are TGTGCCAGCAGTGAAGCGCGTGGGGGGGCCACGACCTTT. Amino acid sequence: CASSEARGGATTF.

The rearrangement uses TRBV5-1 and TRBJ1-6; 7 nucleotides match TRBD1. Per germline, CDR1 SGHRS and CDR2 YFSETQ. V was clipped by 0 bases and J by 4 bases; unmatched bases: 7. The CDR3 is 17 residues long. The CDR3 loop is CASSLAGTADYNSPLHF. The CDR3 nucleotides are TGCGCCAGCAGCTTGGCAGGGACAGCGGATTATAATTCACCCCTCCACTTT.

The chain joins TRBV7-9 to TRBJ1-2, with D unclear. Trimming left V 1 base short and J 4 bases short, with 7 bases between. In germline, CDR1 is SEHNR, CDR2 FQNEAQ (reference sequence). This CDR3 has 13 residues. This CDR3 reads CASSLDGIYGYTF. The CDR3 DNA sequence: TGTGCCAGCAGCTTAGACGGGATCTATGGCTACACCTTC.

The chain combines TRBV6-5 with TRBJ2-1; perhaps TRBD2 as D (5 bases). Germline loops: CDR1 MNHEY, CDR2 SVGAGI. The CDR3 is 15 amino acids. The V end was cut by 1 base, the J end by 6 bases, with 13 bases between. CDR3 in amino acids: CASSYLRAATNEQFF. DNA of the CDR3: TGTGCCAGCAGTTACTTGAGGGCAGCTACCAATGAGCAGTTCTTC.

This chain joins TRBV7-2 and TRBJ1-1; no definite D call. Germline V lookup: CDR1 SGHTA, CDR2 FQGNSA. Trimming stripped 1 base from V and 4 bases from J, with 10 bases between. The CDR3 totals 14 residues. CDR3 residues: CASSLERIGTEAFF. CDR3 coding DNA: TGTGCCAGCAGCTTAGAGCGGATAGGCACTGAAGCTTTCTTT.

V and J are TRBV30 and TRBJ1-2; 10 bases fit TRBD1. Germline V gene sequence: CDR1 GTSNPN, CDR2 SVGIG (reference sequence). V was clipped by 4 bases and J by 3 bases; unmatched bases: 2. This CDR3 spans 13 amino acids. CDR3 sequence (DNA): TGTGCCTGGACGGACAGGGGGGACTATGGCTACACCTTC. It codes for CAWTDRGDYGYTF.

The chain employs TRBV19 and TRBJ2-6; a weak D match, TRBD2 (6 bases). The germline CDR1 and CDR2 sequences are LNHDA and SQIVND (reference sequence). This CDR3 has 18 residues. V was trimmed by 3 bases and J by 3 bases, leaving 18 bases between them. The CDR3 region is CASSMGGSPGVGANVLTF. The CDR3 bases are TGTGCCAGTAGTATGGGAGGCAGCCCGGGGGTTGGGGCCAACGTCCTGACTTTC. Full variable domain (rest looked up from reference TRBV19 and TRBJ2-6): DGGITQSPKYLFRKEGQNVTLSCEQNLNHDAMYWYRQDPGQGLRLIYYSQIVNDFQKGDIAEGYSVSREKKESFPLTVTSAQKNPTAFYLCASSMGGSPGVGANVLTFGAGSRLTVL.

The V call is TRBV13, the J call TRBJ1-2; 9 bases line up with TRBD1. Germline V gives CDR1 PRHDT, CDR2 FYEKMQ (reference sequence). This CDR3 comprises 16 residues. The trim removed 2 bases at V and 10 bases at J, leaving 14 bases unmatched. Written as DNA, the CDR3 is TGTGCCAGCAGCTTACTCCAACAGGGGGCTTCTATCGTCTACACCTTC. It is translated as CASSLLQQGASIVYTF.

V is TRBV6-5 and J is TRBJ2-7; 7 bases fit TRBD1. Germline assignment: CDR1 MNHEY and CDR2 SVGAGI. V shed 6 bases and J 2 bases; nucleotides not matched to a gene: 4. The CDR3 is made up of 13 amino acids. The CDR3 sequence: CASSPGQPYEQYF. The CDR3 bases are TGTGCCAGCAGCCCGGGACAGCCCTACGAGCAGTACTTC.

The chain uses TRBV2 and TRBJ1-1, with D possibly being TRBD1 (6 bases). The ends were cut back, 6 bases at V and 10 bases at J, with 18 bases in the middle. CDR1 is SNHLY, CDR2 FYNNEI, per germline. This CDR3 spans 13 amino acids. CDR3 in amino acids: CASSPVGGRGAFF. The CDR3, as DNA: TGTGCCAGCAGCCCGGTTGGGGGCAGGGGAGCTTTCTTT.

The CDR3 sequence: CASSPPGQSNQPQHF. The CDR3 DNA follows: TGTGCCAGCTCACCACCCGGACAGAGCAATCAGCCCCAGCATTTT. The V and J genes are TRBV18 and TRBJ1-5; possibly TRBD1 for D (6 bases). Germline V gene lookup returns CDR1 KGHSH and CDR2 LQKENI. The V end lost 0 bases, the J end lost 1 base, and 7 bases lay between the germline ends. The CDR3 totals 15 residues.

The rearrangement joins TRBV25-1 to TRBJ2-3, with TRBD2 identical over 16 bases. CDR3 length: 17 residues. Unmatched junction bases numbered 6, after V lost 5 bases and J lost 4 bases. CDR1 is MGHDK, CDR2 SYGVNS, per germline. The DNA for the CDR3 is TGTGCCAGCAGTCAGGGACTAGCGGGGGGGCTCGCAGATACGCAGTATTTT. The encoded protein is CASSQGLAGGLADTQYF.

This chain uses TRBV2 with TRBJ2-3; 10 bases align to TRBD1. Germline CDR1 reads SNHLY; CDR2 reads FYNNEI. This CDR3 is 14 amino acids long. With 3 bases clipped from V and 8 bases from J, the junction kept 5 bases outside the gene matches. CDR3 residues: CASSDGTGAGTQYF. Written as DNA, the CDR3 is TGTGCCAGCAGTGACGGGACAGGGGCCGGTACGCAGTATTTT.

The chain couples TRBV5-6 to TRBJ2-1, with 7 positions matching TRBD1. The CDR3 runs 15 residues. Trimming cost V 1 base and J 5 bases; bases outside gene matches: 6. Looked up from germline, CDR1 is SGHDT and CDR2 is YYEEEE. DNA of the CDR3: TGTGCCAGCAGCTTGTATGACAGGGAAAACAATGAGCAGTTCTTC. This encodes CASSLYDRENNEQFF.

The chain couples TRBV18 to TRBJ2-7; 12 bases map to TRBD1. CDR3 length: 14 residues. Losses at the gene ends were 3 bases for V and 7 bases for J; bases not matched to a gene: 4. Germline lookup yields CDR1 KGHSH and CDR2 LQKENI. The CDR3 nucleotides are TGTGCCAGCTCACCGGGACAGGGGGCTGAGGAGCAGTACTTC. This translates into CASSPGQGAEEQYF.

V usage is TRBV30 and J usage is TRBJ1-5; D perhaps matches TRBD1 (5 bases). Trimming removed 5 bases at V and 6 bases at J, with 14 bases between. CDR3 length equals 13 residues. Germline V gene sequence: CDR1 GTSNPN, CDR2 SVGIG (reference sequence). For the CDR3, the DNA is TGTGCCTGGGAATCAGGGCGCGGTCAGCCCCAGCATTTT. Translation: CAWESGRGQPQHF.

The chain carries TRBV7-2 and TRBJ1-6, with D tentatively TRBD1 (5 bases). Germline CDR1 is SGHTA and CDR2 is FQGNSA. Trimming removed 1 base at V and 4 bases at J, with 14 bases between. This CDR3 is built from 17 residues. CDR3 loop: CASSLEQAVIYNSPLHF. The CDR3 DNA is TGTGCCAGCAGCTTAGAACAGGCCGTAATTTATAATTCACCCCTCCACTTT. Together with reference TRBV7-2 and TRBJ1-6, the CDR3 gives the full variable domain: GAGVSQSPSNKVTEKGKDVELRCDPISGHTALYWYRQSLGQGLEFLIYFQGNSAPDKSGLPSDRFSAERTGGSVSTLTIQRTQQEDSAVYLCASSLEQAVIYNSPLHFGNGTRLTVT.

This clone was seen once. The rearrangement links TRBV4-2 to TRBJ1-4, with TRBD1 identical over 8 bases. Germline loops: CDR1 LGHNA, CDR2 YNFKEQ. Germline trimming cut 2 bases from V and 2 bases from J; bases unmatched to any gene: 7. The CDR3 sequence is 17 residues long. The CDR3 nucleotides are TGTGCCAGCAGCCAACCCTTACACAGGGGGACTAATGAAAAACTGTTTTTT. The encoded protein is CASSQPLHRGTNEKLFF.

The chain combines TRBV7-6 with TRBJ1-6; possible D gene TRBD1, 6 bases. From germline, CDR1 is SGHVS and CDR2 FNYEAQ. CDR3 length: 16 residues. V lost 0 bases to trimming and J lost 6 bases, with 12 bases between them. Written as DNA, the CDR3 is TGTGCCAGCAGCTTAGCGACAGGCCGCCCTAATTCACCCCTCCACTTT. Translation gives CASSLATGRPNSPLHF.

This sequence joins TRBV7-2 and TRBJ2-5, with D perhaps TRBD1 (5 bases). V was cut by 5 bases and J by 1 base, with 14 bases left in between. Looked up from germline, CDR1 is SGHTA and CDR2 is FQGNSA. The CDR3 sequence is 15 residues long. Here the CDR3 reads CASSLHRGSQETQYF. The DNA for the CDR3 is TGTGCCAGCAGCCTTCATAGGGGATCCCAAGAGACCCAGTACTTC.

A single count supports this clone. The chain joins TRBV19 to TRBJ2-3; 7 nucleotides align to TRBD2. V lost 2 bases and J lost 5; bases outside the gene matches: 13. This CDR3 spans 17 amino acids. Germline-derived CDR1 and CDR2 are LNHDA and SQIVND (reference sequence). CDR3 loop: CASSIKGRDGGGDTQYF. CDR3 bases: TGTGCCAGTAGTATAAAAGGCCGGGACGGCGGGGGAGATACGCAGTATTTT.

V and J are TRBV2 and TRBJ1-2, with 7 positions matching TRBD1. This CDR3 region has 15 residues. The germline V gene has CDR1 SNHLY and CDR2 FYNNEI. With 4 bases clipped from V and 7 bases from J, the junction kept 12 bases outside the gene matches. Here the CDR3 DNA reads TGTGCCAGCAGTGGAAACAGGGGATTGACGGGTGGCTACACCTTC. Protein sequence: CASSGNRGLTGGYTF.